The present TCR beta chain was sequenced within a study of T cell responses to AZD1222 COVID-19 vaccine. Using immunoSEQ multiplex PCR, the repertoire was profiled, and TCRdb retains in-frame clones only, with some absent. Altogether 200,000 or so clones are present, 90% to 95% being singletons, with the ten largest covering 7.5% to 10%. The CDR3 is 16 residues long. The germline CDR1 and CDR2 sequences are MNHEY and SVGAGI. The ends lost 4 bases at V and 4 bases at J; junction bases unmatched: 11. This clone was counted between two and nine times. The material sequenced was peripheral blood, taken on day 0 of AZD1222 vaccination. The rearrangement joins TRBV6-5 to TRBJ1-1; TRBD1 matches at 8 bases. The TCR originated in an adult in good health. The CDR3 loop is CASSSGQGWGATEAFF. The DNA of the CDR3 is TGTGCCAGCAGTTCCGGACAGGGATGGGGTGCCACTGAAGCTTTCTTT.